The following is a TCR beta chain sequence with its context. The sample comes from a study of T cell changes during pregnancy in multiple sclerosis. Assay used: immunoSEQ multiplex PCR; TCRdb lists only in-frame clones, some missing. The sample consists of around 39,000 clones, 88% of them appearing once. Specimen: CD4+ T cells from peripheral blood mononuclear cells, collected before pregnancy. This receptor was identified in a female donor with multiple sclerosis, enrolled in a pregnancy study.

DNA of the CDR3: TGTGCCAGCAGCTTCTTGGCGGAAGGAACCGGGGAGCTGTTTTTT. The encoded protein is CASSFLAEGTGELFF. The V and J genes are TRBV7-9 and TRBJ2-2, with D uncertain. Trimming removed 3 bases at V and 5 bases at J, with 13 bases between. The germline V gene has CDR1 SEHNR and CDR2 FQNEAQ (reference sequence). This CDR3 contains 15 residues.